Following are 21 T cell receptor beta chains from one sample sequenced in a study of T cells after yellow fever vaccination. TCRdb independently ran MiXCR on the 5' RACE reads; one entry per CDR3 protein. The top ten hold about a third of the sample, which has some 160,000 distinct CDR3 sequences, approximately 9.7% seen once. The source was CD8+ T cells sorted from PBMCs, collected 45 days after the yellow fever booster vaccination. The receptors were gathered from a man in his late teens or twenties who received the YFV17D yellow fever vaccine.

Ten or more counts support this clonotype. This rearrangement joins TRBV5-1 to TRBJ2-3, with a weak D call TRBD1 (6 bases). The germline V gene has CDR1 SGHRS and CDR2 YFSETQ. V was pared by 0 bases and J by 2 bases, with 10 bases between. CDR3 length: 15 amino acids. The CDR3 nucleotides are TGCGCCAGCAGCTTGGAAGGACAGTTCACAGATACGCAGTATTTT. Its translation is CASSLEGQFTDTQYF.

In its sample, this clonotype was seen a few times. The CDR3 reads CASSHITAGGVSGYTF. In nucleotides, the CDR3 is TGTGCCAGCAGTCATATTACCGCAGGGGGCGTTTCTGGCTACACCTTC. V usage is TRBV27 and J usage is TRBJ1-2; 8 bases line up with TRBD1. In germline, CDR1 is MNHEY, CDR2 SMNVEV (reference sequence). The ends lost 5 bases at V and 7 bases at J; junction bases unmatched: 15. The CDR3 loop spans 16 amino acids.

This clonotype was observed a handful of times. This chain uses TRBV5-1 with TRBJ2-2, with D maybe TRBD2 (5 bases). Trimming removed 6 bases from V and 6 bases from J, with 12 bases in between. Germline V gene data show CDR1 as SGHRS and CDR2 as YFSETQ. The CDR3 consists of 13 residues. In nucleotides, the CDR3 is TGCGCCAGCACCTTCACGGGGTCCGGGGAGCTGTTTTTT. Translated, it gives CASTFTGSGELFF.

The rearrangement uses TRBV5-6 and TRBJ2-7; TRBD1 matches 7 bases. Germline V gene sequence: CDR1 SGHDT, CDR2 YYEEEE. The CDR3 length is 13 residues. Trimming removed 3 bases from V and 2 bases from J; junction bases left unmatched: 2. The CDR3 region is CASSSQGTYEQYF. The CDR3 region has the DNA TGTGCCAGCAGCTCACAGGGGACCTACGAGCAGTACTTC.

The chain employs TRBV4-1 and TRBJ1-5; TRBD1 aligns across 10 bases. CDR3 length: 16 amino acids. V was pared by 0 bases and J by 4 bases, with 3 bases of the junction left unmatched. Germline-derived CDR1 and CDR2 are MGHRA and YSYEKL. In DNA, the CDR3 is TGCGCCAGCAGCCAAGATCCGGACAGGGGGAATCAGCCCCAGCATTTT. Protein product: CASSQDPDRGNQPQHF.

The sample holds many counts of this clonotype. The chain carries TRBV6-2 or TRBV6-3 and TRBJ1-1; 7 bases line up with TRBD1. Unmatched junction bases numbered 7, after V lost 4 bases and J lost 8 bases. The germline CDR1 and CDR2 sequences are MNHEY and SVGEGT. The CDR3 runs 13 residues. The CDR3 nucleotides are TGTGCCAGCAGTTTCGCACAGGGGACCGAAGCTTTCTTT. Encoded protein: CASSFAQGTEAFF.

This clonotype was counted only a few times. The chain recombines TRBV20-1 with TRBJ1-2; 7 nucleotides agree with TRBD1. CDR1 DFQATT and CDR2 SNEGSKA come from the germline V gene (reference sequence). The V and J ends lost 6 bases and 5 bases, in that order; junction bases with no gene match: 12. This CDR3 region has 14 residues. CDR3 loop: CSATSDRAFYGYTF. CDR3 DNA sequence: TGCAGTGCCACGAGTGACAGGGCCTTTTATGGCTACACCTTC.

This clonotype was counted at least ten times. The rearrangement joins TRBV7-9 to TRBJ1-6, with D tentatively TRBD1 (5 bases). The CDR3 covers 14 residues. The germline CDR1 and CDR2 sequences are SEHNR and FQNEAQ (reference sequence). Deletions cut 1 base from V and 5 bases from J, with 6 bases between. CDR3 in amino acids: CASSLEGDNSPLHF. The CDR3 nucleotides read TGTGCCAGCAGCTTAGAAGGGGATAATTCACCCCTCCACTTT.

The chain combines TRBV27 with TRBJ2-1; 9 bases are shared with TRBD2. This CDR3 has 18 amino acids. With 5 bases clipped from V and 8 bases from J, the junction kept 19 bases outside the gene matches. Germline CDR1 reads MNHEY; CDR2 reads SMNVEV (reference sequence). CDR3 region: CASSPPMYSGGSIYEQFF. The CDR3 coding sequence is TGTGCCAGCAGTCCACCAATGTATAGCGGGGGCTCAATTTATGAGCAGTTCTTC.

This clonotype was observed a few times. This chain connects TRBV7-9 to TRBJ2-3, with 9 bases aligning to TRBD2. There are 15 residues in the CDR3. The trim removed 1 base at V and 4 bases at J, leaving 3 bases unmatched. In germline, CDR1 is SEHNR, CDR2 FQNEAQ (reference sequence). CDR3 DNA sequence: TGTGCCAGCAGCTTAGGGCGGGGGGGCCCAGATACGCAGTATTTT. It encodes CASSLGRGGPDTQYF. Filled out from reference TRBV7-9 and TRBJ2-3, the complete variable domain reads DTGVSQNPRHKITKRGQNVTFRCDPISEHNRLYWYRQTLGQGPEFLTYFQNEAQLEKSRLLSDRFSAERPKGSFSTLEIQRTEQGDSAMYLCASSLGRGGPDTQYFGPGTRLTVL.

The J gene is TRBJ1-5, the V gene TRBV10-3, with D hard to call. The V gene lost 3 bases and the J gene lost 2 bases, with 5 bases spanning the gap. Germline V CDR1 and CDR2: ENHRY, SYGVKD. The length of the CDR3 is 13 residues. The DNA for the CDR3 is TGTGCCATCAGTGACACGGGCAATCAGCCCCAGCATTTT. Translation: CAISDTGNQPQHF.

This clonotype has a handful of counts. The chain is built from TRBV12-3 or TRBV12-4 and TRBJ1-2, with D possibly matching TRBD1 (5 bases). Trimming took 6 bases from V and 8 from J, leaving 19 bases between them. This CDR3 comprises 14 residues. Written as DNA, the CDR3 is TGTGCCAGCAGCTTGAGTGGGGGGAGAAGAGGCTACACCTTC. This gives the protein CASSLSGGRRGYTF.

The gene calls are TRBV27 and TRBJ1-5; 7 positions agree with TRBD1. The CDR3 sequence is 15 residues long. V lost 4 bases to trimming and J lost 4 bases; unmatched junction nucleotides: 7. Germline CDR1 and CDR2: MNHEY and SMNVEV (reference sequence). For the CDR3, the DNA is TGTGCCAGCAGTTCCAAACAGGGGCCTAATCAGCCCCAGCATTTT. Encoded protein: CASSSKQGPNQPQHF.

This clonotype has a handful of counts. The chain is built from TRBV20-1 and TRBJ1-3; the D is unclear. Germline V CDR1 and CDR2: DFQATT, SNEGSKA (reference sequence). The CDR3 covers 14 residues. V lost 0 bases to trimming and J lost 2 bases, with 8 bases between them. The CDR3 loop reads CSARDPGPGNTIYF. The CDR3 DNA sequence: TGCAGTGCTAGAGATCCCGGGCCTGGAAACACCATATATTTT.

This clonotype was seen more than once but under ten times. This chain connects TRBV29-1 to TRBJ2-1; 7 positions match TRBD1. The length of the CDR3 is 14 residues. The V segment lost 1 base and the J segment 8 bases; nucleotides outside the gene matches: 8. Germline V lookup: CDR1 SQVTM, CDR2 ANQGSEA. In DNA form, the CDR3 reads TGCAGCGTTGAAGGGACAGGAGTCGAGTATGAGCAGTTCTTC. Residues: CSVEGTGVEYEQFF.

Notes on this clonotype: Its ends do not fully match the called genes, so a read error is possible. V and J are TRBV6-6 and TRBJ1-2; 7 bases align to TRBD1. The length of the CDR3 is 13 residues. Germline V gene lookup returns CDR1 MNHNY and CDR2 SVGAGI (reference sequence). The CDR3 here is CASSRLPRDSINF. The DNA for the CDR3 is TGTGCCAGCAGCCGATTACCGAGGGACAGCATCAACTTC.

The V gene is TRBV18, the J gene TRBJ2-2; no reliable D call. Germline V lookup: CDR1 KGHSH, CDR2 LQKENI. Deletions cut 4 bases from V and 2 bases from J, with 8 bases between. CDR3 length: 14 residues. CDR3 bases: TGTGCCAGCTCACAAGGGCCAAACACCGGGGAGCTGTTTTTT. Its protein is CASSQGPNTGELFF.

At least ten counts were recorded for this clonotype. The rearrangement links TRBV27 to TRBJ1-1, with a weak D call TRBD1 (5 bases). The CDR3 is made up of 12 amino acids. Germline V gives CDR1 MNHEY, CDR2 SMNVEV (reference sequence). V lost 5 bases and J lost 8, with 12 bases in between. CDR3 sequence (DNA): TGTGCCAGCAGTGGAATCGACAGAGAAGCTTTCTTT. Translated: CASSGIDREAFF.

This clonotype has a handful of counts. The chain joins TRBV4-2 to TRBJ2-3; a weak D match, TRBD2 (6 bases). V was shortened by 6 bases and J by 2 bases, with 18 bases between the two germline ends. This CDR3 has 16 amino acids. Looked up from germline, CDR1 is LGHNA and CDR2 is YNFKEQ. The chain's CDR3 is CASRGEPGDDTDTQYF. The CDR3 nucleotides read TGTGCCAGCAGGGGGGAACCGGGGGACGACACAGATACGCAGTATTTT.

This clonotype was observed at least ten times. The chain links TRBV12-3 or TRBV12-4 to TRBJ1-5; 11 bases fit TRBD1. Trimming at V came to 6 bases and at J to 3 bases, leaving 1 base not matched to a gene. The length of the CDR3 is 14 residues. CDR3 amino acids: CASRGQGDNQPQHF. DNA of the CDR3: TGTGCCAGCAGGGGACAGGGGGACAATCAGCCCCAGCATTTT.

The chain uses TRBV11-1 and TRBJ2-2; TRBD2 matches 8 bases. This CDR3 is 16 amino acids long. The V gene end was trimmed by 6 bases and the J gene end by 1 base; junction bases not matched to a gene: 7. Germline V CDR1 and CDR2: SGHAT, FQDESV (reference sequence). The CDR3: CASSYAGGLNTGELFF. DNA for the CDR3: TGTGCCAGCAGTTACGCGGGGGGCCTGAACACCGGGGAGCTGTTTTTT.